Sequencing of this TCR beta chain was carried out in a study of T-cell memory formation after mild COVID-19. Regarding the study as a whole: Largely, contracting CD4+ clones fell within CM and EM, and contracting CD8+ clones within EMRA. Pre-infection memory harbored some responding clones, suggesting cross-reactive memory joined.

Using its own MiXCR run on the 5' RACE reads, TCRdb lists one record per CDR3 protein. This table holds around 100,000 distinct CDR3 sequences, around 10% found once. This clonotype came up a few times. Its antigen is currently unknown. The TCR was taken from a man younger than 35 who had mild COVID-19 (a few samples of this study predate the infection). Cell type and time point are not known. The sequenced material came from PBMCs or a T cell subset sorted from them (not recorded which).

The CDR3 loop is CASSLVGRGGDTQYF. CDR3 in DNA: TGCGCCAGCAGCTTGGTCGGCAGGGGGGGAGATACGCAGTATTTT. The chain joins TRBV5-1 to TRBJ2-3; D is possibly TRBD1 or TRBD2 (7 bases each). The CDR3 runs 15 residues. Germline V lookup: CDR1 SGHRS, CDR2 YFSETQ. V lost 0 bases and J 5 bases, leaving 13 bases between the germline ends.